A selection of T cell receptor beta chains follows, all from one sample in a study of blood T cell repertoires in COVID-19. The table came from immunoSEQ multiplex PCR; TCRdb's copy has only in-frame clones and leaves some out. The profile shows more than 200,000 clones, more than 85% of them singletons. Sequencing input: PBMCs or T cells enriched from blood (not recorded which). The receptors originated from a woman between 50 and 59 years old who had recovered from COVID-19. Both conserved end residues are part of each CDR3. The D gene is left open where the match is weak. Part of the rows lack a size; the others show once, few, many or a class for expanded clones.

d_gene,v_gene,j_gene,abundance,CDR3aa,CDR3nt
TRBD2,TRBV7-7,TRBJ2-5,-,CASSLGLANRETQYF,TGTGCTAGCAGCTTAGGACTAGCGAATCGCGAGACCCAGTACTTC
TRBD1,TRBV2,TRBJ2-2,-,CASSLDRANTGELFF,TGTGCCAGCAGCCTCGACAGGGCGAACACCGGGGAGCTGTTTTTT
-,TRBV4-1,TRBJ2-1,-,CASSQGLRGNEQFF,TGCGCCAGCAGCCAAGGGCTAAGGGGTAATGAGCAGTTCTTC
-,TRBV7-9,TRBJ2-7,-,CASSPSGRGPYEQYF,TGTGCCAGCAGCCCCTCGGGTCGAGGGCCGTACGAGCAGTACTTC
TRBD1,TRBV5-1,TRBJ1-1,once,CASSPGDSTVAEAFF,TGCGCCAGCAGCCCGGGGGACAGTACGGTAGCTGAAGCTTTCTTT
-,TRBV2,TRBJ2-7,-,CASRRGSNYEQYF,TGTGCCAGCCGACGGGGGAGTAACTACGAGCAGTACTTC
-,TRBV28,TRBJ2-3,once,CASASGDITDTQYF,TGTGCCAGTGCGAGCGGCGATATCACAGATACGCAGTATTTT
TRBD1,TRBV5-1,TRBJ1-5,-,CASSMTGGNQPQHF,TGCGCCAGCAGCATGACAGGGGGCAATCAGCCCCAGCATTTT
TRBD2,TRBV3-1/TRBV3-2,TRBJ2-3,-,CASSQGLAGADTQYF,TGTGCCAGCAGCCAAGGTCTAGCGGGAGCAGATACGCAGTATTTT
-,TRBV7-2,TRBJ1-1,-,CASSLALQGEAFF,TGTGCCAGCAGCTTAGCCCTACAGGGAGAAGCTTTCTTT
TRBD2,TRBV7-8,TRBJ2-4,-,CASSLARGGRSKNIQYF,TGTGCCAGCAGCTTAGCTCGGGGCGGGAGAAGCAAAAACATTCAGTACTTC
TRBD2,TRBV28,TRBJ2-3,-,CASLNPSGRGGFVTQYF,TGTGCCAGCTTAAATCCTAGCGGGAGGGGCGGGTTTGTTACGCAGTATTTT
-,TRBV30,TRBJ1-1,-,CAWMGSRVDRAFF,TGTGCCTGGATGGGGTCCAGGGTCGATCGGGCTTTCTTT
TRBD2,TRBV27,TRBJ2-7,-,CASSFDLGGGRYEQYF,TGTGCCAGCAGTTTTGATTTAGGTGGCGGGAGGTACGAGCAGTACTTC